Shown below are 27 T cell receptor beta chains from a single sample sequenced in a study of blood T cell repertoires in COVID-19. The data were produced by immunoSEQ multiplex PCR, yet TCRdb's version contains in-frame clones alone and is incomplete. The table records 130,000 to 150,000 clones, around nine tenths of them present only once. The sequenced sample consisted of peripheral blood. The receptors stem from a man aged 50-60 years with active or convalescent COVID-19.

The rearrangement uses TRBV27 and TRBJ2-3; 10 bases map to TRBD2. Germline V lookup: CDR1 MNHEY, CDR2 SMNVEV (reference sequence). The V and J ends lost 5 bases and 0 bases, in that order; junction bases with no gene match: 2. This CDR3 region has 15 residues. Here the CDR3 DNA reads TGTGCCAGCAGTCCGGGACTAGCGAGCACAGATACGCAGTATTTT. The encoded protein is CASSPGLASTDTQYF.

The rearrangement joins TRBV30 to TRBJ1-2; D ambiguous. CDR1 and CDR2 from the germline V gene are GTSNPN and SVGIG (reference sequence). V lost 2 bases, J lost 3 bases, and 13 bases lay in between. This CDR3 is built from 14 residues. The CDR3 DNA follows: TGTGCCTGGAGTAGAAACCTCCGGGACTATGGCTACACCTTC. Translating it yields CAWSRNLRDYGYTF.

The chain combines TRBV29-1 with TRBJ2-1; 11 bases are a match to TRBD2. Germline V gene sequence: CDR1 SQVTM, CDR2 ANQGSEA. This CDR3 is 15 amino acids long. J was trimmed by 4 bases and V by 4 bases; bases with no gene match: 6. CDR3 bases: TGCAGCGTTGGAAAACTAGCGGGAGCTTACAATGAGCAGTTCTTC. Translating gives CSVGKLAGAYNEQFF.

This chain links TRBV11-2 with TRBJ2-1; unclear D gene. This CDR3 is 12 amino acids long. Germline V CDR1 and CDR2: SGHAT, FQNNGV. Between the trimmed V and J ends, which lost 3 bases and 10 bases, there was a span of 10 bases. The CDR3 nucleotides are TGTGCCAGCAGCTTTCGGTCCGGGGAGCAGTTCTTC. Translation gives CASSFRSGEQFF.

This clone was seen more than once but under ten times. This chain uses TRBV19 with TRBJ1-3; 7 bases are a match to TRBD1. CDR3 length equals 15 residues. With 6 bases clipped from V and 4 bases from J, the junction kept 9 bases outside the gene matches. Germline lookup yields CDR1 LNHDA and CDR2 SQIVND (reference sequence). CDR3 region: CASSPIWTGGNTIYF. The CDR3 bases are TGTGCCAGTAGCCCAATCTGGACAGGAGGAAACACCATATATTTT.

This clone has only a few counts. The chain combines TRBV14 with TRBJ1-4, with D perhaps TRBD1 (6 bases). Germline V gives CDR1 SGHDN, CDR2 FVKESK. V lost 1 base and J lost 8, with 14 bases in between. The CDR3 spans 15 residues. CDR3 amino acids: CASSQVGQIPEKLFF. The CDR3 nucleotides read TGTGCCAGCAGCCAAGTTGGACAGATACCCGAAAAACTGTTTTTT.

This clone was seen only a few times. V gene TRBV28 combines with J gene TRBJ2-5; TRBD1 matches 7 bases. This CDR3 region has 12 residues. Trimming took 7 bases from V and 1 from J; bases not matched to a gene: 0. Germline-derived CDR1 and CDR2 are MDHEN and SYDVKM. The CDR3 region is CASNRGQETQYF. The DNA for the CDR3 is TGTGCCAGCAACAGGGGCCAAGAGACCCAGTACTTC.

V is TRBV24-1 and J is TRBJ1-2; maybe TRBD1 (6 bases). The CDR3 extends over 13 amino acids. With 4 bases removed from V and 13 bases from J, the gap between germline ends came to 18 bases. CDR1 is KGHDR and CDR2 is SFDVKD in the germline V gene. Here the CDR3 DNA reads TGTGCCACCAGTGACCCAACAGGGTCGGTAGGCACCTTC. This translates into CATSDPTGSVGTF.

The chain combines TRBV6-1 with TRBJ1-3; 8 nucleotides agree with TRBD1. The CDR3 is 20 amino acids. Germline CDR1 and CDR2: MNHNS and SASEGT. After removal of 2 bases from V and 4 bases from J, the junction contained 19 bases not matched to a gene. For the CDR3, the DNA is TGTGCCAGCAGTGAAAATAAGACAGGGGCTAGGGTTCGCGGAGGAAACACCATATATTTT. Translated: CASSENKTGARVRGGNTIYF.

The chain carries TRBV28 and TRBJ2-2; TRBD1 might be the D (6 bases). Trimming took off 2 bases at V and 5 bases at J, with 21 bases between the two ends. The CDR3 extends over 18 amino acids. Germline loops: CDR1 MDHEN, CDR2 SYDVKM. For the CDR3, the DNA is TGTGCCAGCAGTTTACCTCCCCCACAGGGTCGGATGACCGGGGAGCTGTTTTTT. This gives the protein CASSLPPPQGRMTGELFF.

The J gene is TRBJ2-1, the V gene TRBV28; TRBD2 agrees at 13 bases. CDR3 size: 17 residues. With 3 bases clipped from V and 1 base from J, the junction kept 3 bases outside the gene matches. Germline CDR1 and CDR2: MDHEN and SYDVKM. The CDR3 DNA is TGTGCCAGCAGTTTCACTAGCGGGAGGGGATCCTACAATGAGCAGTTCTTC. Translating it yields CASSFTSGRGSYNEQFF.

The CDR3 sequence is CASSRGGGTGGVGRETQYF. CDR3 nucleotide sequence: TGTGCCAGCAGCCGGGGTGGGGGGACAGGAGGTGTGGGACGAGAGACCCAGTACTTC. The chain uses TRBV28 and TRBJ2-5, with TRBD1 matching over 8 bases. Germline CDR1 is MDHEN and CDR2 is SYDVKM. The CDR3 totals 19 residues. The V segment lost 6 bases and the J segment 4 bases; nucleotides outside the gene matches: 22.

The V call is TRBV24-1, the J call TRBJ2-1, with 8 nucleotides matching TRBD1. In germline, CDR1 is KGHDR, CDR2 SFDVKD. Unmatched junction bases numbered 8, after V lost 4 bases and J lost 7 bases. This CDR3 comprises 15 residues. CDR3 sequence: CATSDGTGLGNEQFF. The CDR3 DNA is TGTGCCACCAGTGACGGGACAGGCCTGGGGAATGAGCAGTTCTTC.

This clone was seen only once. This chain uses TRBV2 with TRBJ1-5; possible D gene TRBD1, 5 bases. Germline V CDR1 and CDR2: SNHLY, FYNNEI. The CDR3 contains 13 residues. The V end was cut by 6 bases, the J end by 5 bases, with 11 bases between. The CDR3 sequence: CASRQGFDQPQHF. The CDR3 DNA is TGTGCCAGCAGGCAGGGCTTCGATCAGCCCCAGCATTTT.

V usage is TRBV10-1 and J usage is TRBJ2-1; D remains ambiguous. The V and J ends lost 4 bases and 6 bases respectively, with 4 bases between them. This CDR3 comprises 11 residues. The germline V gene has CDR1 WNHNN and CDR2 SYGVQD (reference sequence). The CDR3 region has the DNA TGCGCCAGCAGTGGCGGCAATGAGCAGTTCTTC. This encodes CASSGGNEQFF.

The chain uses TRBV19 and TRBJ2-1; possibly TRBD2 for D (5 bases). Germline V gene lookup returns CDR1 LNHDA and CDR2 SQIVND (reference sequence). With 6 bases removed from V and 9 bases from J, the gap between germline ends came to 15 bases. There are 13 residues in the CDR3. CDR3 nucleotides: TGTGCCAGTAGCCCCCTTACGGGGATTGAGCAGTTCTTC. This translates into CASSPLTGIEQFF. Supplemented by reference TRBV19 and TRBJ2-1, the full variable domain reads DGGITQSPKYLFRKEGQNVTLSCEQNLNHDAMYWYRQDPGQGLRLIYYSQIVNDFQKGDIAEGYSVSREKKESFPLTVTSAQKNPTAFYLCASSPLTGIEQFFGPGTRLTVL.

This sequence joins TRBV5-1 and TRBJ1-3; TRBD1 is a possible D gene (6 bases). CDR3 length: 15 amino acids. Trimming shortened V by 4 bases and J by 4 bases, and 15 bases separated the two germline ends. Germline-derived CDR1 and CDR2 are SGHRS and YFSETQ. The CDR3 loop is CASSPWTASGNTIYF. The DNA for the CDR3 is TGCGCCAGCAGCCCATGGACAGCCTCAGGAAACACCATATATTTT.

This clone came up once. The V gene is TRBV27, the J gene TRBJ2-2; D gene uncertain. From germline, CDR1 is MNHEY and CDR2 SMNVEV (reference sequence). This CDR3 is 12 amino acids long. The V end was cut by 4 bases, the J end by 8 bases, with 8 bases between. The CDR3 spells CASSYIMGELFF. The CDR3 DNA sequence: TGTGCCAGCAGTTATATTATGGGGGAGCTGTTTTTT.

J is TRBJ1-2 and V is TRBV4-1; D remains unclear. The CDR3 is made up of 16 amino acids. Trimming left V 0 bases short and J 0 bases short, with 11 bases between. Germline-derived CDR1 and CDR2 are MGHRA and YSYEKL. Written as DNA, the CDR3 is TGCGCCAGCAGCCAAGAAGAGGTTCTAGCTAACTATGGCTACACCTTC. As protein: CASSQEEVLANYGYTF.

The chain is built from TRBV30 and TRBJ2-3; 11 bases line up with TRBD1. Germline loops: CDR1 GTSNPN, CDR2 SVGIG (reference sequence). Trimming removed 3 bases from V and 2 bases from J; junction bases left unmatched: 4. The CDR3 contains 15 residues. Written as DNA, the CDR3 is TGTGCCTGGAGAAGGACAGGGGGCCCCACAGATACGCAGTATTTT. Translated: CAWRRTGGPTDTQYF.

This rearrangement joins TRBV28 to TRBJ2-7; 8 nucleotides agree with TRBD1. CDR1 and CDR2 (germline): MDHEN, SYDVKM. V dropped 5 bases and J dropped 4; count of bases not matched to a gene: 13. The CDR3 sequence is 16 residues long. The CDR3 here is CASSQVRGRGPYEQYF. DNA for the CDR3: TGTGCCAGCAGTCAGGTACGTGGCAGGGGGCCGTACGAGCAGTACTTC.

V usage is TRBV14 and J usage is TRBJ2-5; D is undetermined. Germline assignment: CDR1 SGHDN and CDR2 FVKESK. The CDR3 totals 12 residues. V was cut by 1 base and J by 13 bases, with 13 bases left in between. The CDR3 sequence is CASSQATTNPYF. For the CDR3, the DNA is TGTGCCAGCAGCCAAGCGACAACGAACCCGTACTTC.

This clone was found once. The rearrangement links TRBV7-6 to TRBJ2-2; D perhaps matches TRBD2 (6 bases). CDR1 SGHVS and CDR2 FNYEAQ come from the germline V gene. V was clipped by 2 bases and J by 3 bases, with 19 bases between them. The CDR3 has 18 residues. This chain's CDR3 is CASSLLSGSTGYTGELFF. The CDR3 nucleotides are TGTGCCAGCAGCTTACTTTCCGGGAGTACGGGGTACACCGGGGAGCTGTTTTTT.

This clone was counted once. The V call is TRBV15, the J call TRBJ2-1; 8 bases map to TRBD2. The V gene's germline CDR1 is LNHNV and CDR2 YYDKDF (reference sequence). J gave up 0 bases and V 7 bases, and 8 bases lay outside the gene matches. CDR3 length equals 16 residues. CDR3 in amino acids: CATKVISGISYNEQFF. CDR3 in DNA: TGTGCCACCAAAGTAATTAGCGGGATCTCCTACAATGAGCAGTTCTTC.

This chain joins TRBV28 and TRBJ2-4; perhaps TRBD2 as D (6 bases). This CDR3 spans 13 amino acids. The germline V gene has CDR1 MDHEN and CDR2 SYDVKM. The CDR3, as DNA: TGTGCGACTCGGGGGTCCCCCAAAAACATTCAGTACTTC. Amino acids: CATRGSPKNIQYF.

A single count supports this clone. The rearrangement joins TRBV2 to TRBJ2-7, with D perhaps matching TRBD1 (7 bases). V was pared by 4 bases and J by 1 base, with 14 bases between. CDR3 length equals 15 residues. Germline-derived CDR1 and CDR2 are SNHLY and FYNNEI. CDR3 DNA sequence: TGTGCCAGCAGTGGGCGGGACAGAGGATCCTACGAGCAGTACTTC. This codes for CASSGRDRGSYEQYF. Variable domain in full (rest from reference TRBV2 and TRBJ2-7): EPEVTQTPSHQVTQMGQEVILRCVPISNHLYFYWYRQILGQKVEFLVSFYNNEISEKSEIFDDQFSVERPDGSNFTLKIRSTKLEDSAMYFCASSGRDRGSYEQYFGPGTRLTVT.

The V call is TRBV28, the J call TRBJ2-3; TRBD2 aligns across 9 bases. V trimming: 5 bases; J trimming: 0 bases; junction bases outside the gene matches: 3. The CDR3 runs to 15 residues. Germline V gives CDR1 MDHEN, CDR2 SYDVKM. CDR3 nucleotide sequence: TGTGCCAGCAGTCTAGCGGGAACTAGCACAGATACGCAGTATTTT. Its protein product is CASSLAGTSTDTQYF.